These 15 T cell receptor beta chains were all obtained from the same sample, sequenced in a study of preoperative IRX-2 immunotherapy in early breast cancer. This sample's treatment: preoperative locoregional IRX-2 cytokine immunotherapy. Libraries were prepared by immunoSEQ multiplex PCR; TCRdb keeps only in-frame clonotypes and omits some of them. Of under 6,000 clones in the sample, approximately 71% were seen once. This material consisted of tumor tissue, taken before IRX-2 immunotherapy. The receptors here all came from a human donor with breast cancer.

This clone was detected once. The chain has TRBV30 and TRBJ1-4; 10 bases line up with TRBD1. Germline V gene data show CDR1 as GTSNPN and CDR2 as SVGIG (reference sequence). This CDR3 has 15 residues. Trimming cost V 3 bases and J 0 bases; bases outside gene matches: 1. The CDR3 sequence: CAWRTGGATNEKLFF. DNA for the CDR3: TGTGCCTGGAGGACAGGGGGCGCAACTAATGAAAAACTGTTTTTT.

V and J are TRBV11-3 and TRBJ1-1, with a tentative D call TRBD1 (5 bases). Germline V gene sequence: CDR1 SGHNT, CDR2 YENEEA. Trimming removed 5 bases at V and 1 base at J, with 17 bases between. CDR3 size: 16 residues. CDR3 DNA sequence: TGTGCCAGCAGCCCATCCATGATCGGGGCGAACACTGAAGCTTTCTTT. This sequence encodes CASSPSMIGANTEAFF.

This clone was recorded only once. CDR3 sequence: CASSYYRDSAYEQYF. The CDR3 nucleotides are TGCGCCAGCAGCTATTACCGGGACTCCGCCTACGAGCAGTACTTC. The chain is built from TRBV5-1 and TRBJ2-7; D perhaps matches TRBD2 (6 bases). The length of the CDR3 is 15 residues. Trimming removed 3 bases from V and 2 bases from J, with 15 bases in between. Germline CDR1 and CDR2: SGHRS and YFSETQ.

The gene calls are TRBV19 and TRBJ1-2; TRBD1 matches at 9 bases. Germline V CDR1 and CDR2: LNHDA, SQIVND (reference sequence). The CDR3 has 16 amino acids. Germline trimming cut 7 bases from V and 4 bases from J; bases unmatched to any gene: 13. Here the CDR3 DNA reads TGTGCCAGTACCAACGGACAGGGGATCCAGAGCTATGGCTACACCTTC. Translating it yields CASTNGQGIQSYGYTF.

The rearrangement joins TRBV23-1 to TRBJ2-5, with D possibly matching TRBD2 (6 bases). TRBV23-1 is treated as an ORF (open reading frame) with a function not yet certain. The V and J ends lost 9 bases and 4 bases respectively, with 15 bases between them. The CDR3 spans 13 residues. DNA of the CDR3: TGCGCCAGTGCGGGGCAGGCTACAGAGACCCAGTACTTC. Translating gives CASAGQATETQYF.

In its sample, this clone ranks as large. The J gene is TRBJ1-1, the V gene TRBV28; a possible D gene is TRBD1 (5 bases). Trimming took off 8 bases at V and 2 bases at J, with 15 bases between the two ends. CDR1 is MDHEN, CDR2 SYDVKM, per germline. The CDR3 loop spans 14 amino acids. The CDR3 region has the DNA TGTGCCAGCGGGGAGACAGCTCTAAACACTGAAGCTTTCTTT. Amino acids: CASGETALNTEAFF.

Comments on this clone: Within the sample, other DNA sequences also encode this same CDR3. V and J are TRBV15 and TRBJ1-3; no reliable D call. CDR3 length equals 15 residues. V lost 0 bases and J 1 base, leaving 7 bases between the germline ends. Germline CDR1 and CDR2: LNHNV and YYDKDF (reference sequence). CDR3 bases: TGTGCCACCAGCAGAGATCCCGGGTCTGGAAACACCATATATTTT. As protein: CATSRDPGSGNTIYF.

The V call is TRBV19, the J call TRBJ2-2; the D gene is possibly TRBD2 (6 bases). Germline V gene sequence: CDR1 LNHDA, CDR2 SQIVND (reference sequence). Trimming took 6 bases from V and 2 from J, leaving 13 bases between them. This CDR3 comprises 15 residues. CDR3 DNA sequence: TGTGCCAGTAGCATAATCACTAGCAACACCGGGGAGCTGTTTTTT. Its protein product is CASSIITSNTGELFF.

The rearrangement uses TRBV11-3 and TRBJ1-2; the match to TRBD1 covers 7 bases. With V trimmed by 3 bases and J by 4 bases, 8 bases remained unmatched. Germline-derived CDR1 and CDR2 are SGHNT and YENEEA. The CDR3 consists of 15 residues. The CDR3, as DNA: TGTGCCAGCAGCTTGGGGGACAGAGAGTTCTATGGCTACACCTTC. This translates into CASSLGDREFYGYTF.

This chain links TRBV11-3 with TRBJ2-2, with 7 bases identical to TRBD1. With V trimmed by 6 bases and J by 1 base, 8 bases remained unmatched. Germline V CDR1 and CDR2: SGHNT, YENEEA. The CDR3 runs 16 residues. CDR3 coding DNA: TGTGCCAGCAGGAAAACCGGGACAGAGAACACCGGGGAGCTGTTTTTT. Translating gives CASRKTGTENTGELFF.

This chain joins TRBV11-3 and TRBJ1-5, with D perhaps matching TRBD1 (6 bases). This CDR3 spans 16 amino acids. Per germline, CDR1 SGHNT and CDR2 YENEEA. Trimming shortened V by 1 base and J by 2 bases, and 12 bases separated the two germline ends. This chain's CDR3 is CASSLGDRPGNQPQHF. The CDR3 DNA reads TGTGCCAGCAGCTTAGGCGACAGGCCGGGCAATCAGCCCCAGCATTTT. The variable domain in full, with the rest retrieved from reference TRBV11-3 and TRBJ1-5, is EAGVVQSPRYKIIEKKQPVAFWCNPISGHNTLYWYLQNLGQGPELLIRYENEEAVDDSQLPKDRFSAERLKGVDSTLKIQPAELGDSAVYLCASSLGDRPGNQPQHFGDGTRLSIL.

This clone appeared once. DNA of the CDR3: TGCGCCTCCCGCGAGACTAGCACAGATACGCAGTATTTT. Residues: CASRETSTDTQYF. The chain couples TRBV10-2 to TRBJ2-3; D is uncertain. CDR1 is WSHSY and CDR2 is SAAADI in the germline V gene. The CDR3 sequence is 13 residues long. V lost 11 bases and J lost 0, with 12 bases in between.

The rearrangement uses TRBV11-3 and TRBJ2-1, with 7 nucleotides matching TRBD1. V was clipped by 5 bases and J by 4 bases; unmatched bases: 8. The CDR3 contains 15 residues. Germline V CDR1 and CDR2: SGHNT, YENEEA. The CDR3: CASSITGTDYNEQFF. DNA for the CDR3: TGTGCCAGCAGCATTACCGGGACAGATTACAATGAGCAGTTCTTC.

The V and J genes are TRBV15 and TRBJ2-7; TRBD1 matches 8 bases. CDR3 size: 15 residues. Trimming took 3 bases from V and 6 from J; bases not matched to a gene: 10. Germline V lookup: CDR1 LNHNV, CDR2 YYDKDF (reference sequence). This CDR3 is CATSSLDRAGGEQYF. The CDR3 region has the DNA TGTGCCACCAGCAGCTTGGACAGGGCTGGGGGCGAGCAGTACTTC.

V gene TRBV6-8 combines with J gene TRBJ1-3, with 7 positions matching TRBD1. There are 14 residues in the CDR3. The germline gives CDR1 MNHGY, CDR2 SAAAGT. The trim removed 2 bases at V and 4 bases at J, leaving 2 bases unmatched. Here the CDR3 reads CASSYRQGGNTIYF. CDR3 nucleotide sequence: TGTGCCAGCAGTTACCGACAGGGAGGAAACACCATATATTTT.